The source of this T cell receptor beta chain is a study of CD8+ T cells in alopecia areata. In each case, RNA was isolated and then reverse transcribed into cDNA as the sequencing template. Libraries were prepared by immunoSEQ multiplex PCR; TCRdb keeps only in-frame clonotypes and omits some of them. The sample contains 6,000 to 8,500 clones, 71% of which appear only once. CD4+ cells of roughly five patients were further sorted as CD25+CD127-. It was from alopecia areata patients that lesional scalp punch biopsies and peripheral blood were collected. This clone occurred a few times. Its antigen is as yet unknown. Other DNA sequences of this sample code for an identical CDR3. Germline-derived CDR1 and CDR2 are LGHNA and YNFKEQ. This CDR3 contains 17 residues. J lost 8 bases, V lost 5 bases, and 11 bases had no gene match. General study points: Scalp samples also yield sequences of resident alphabeta T cells from normal skin.

V and J are TRBV4-2 and TRBJ2-1; 14 bases map to TRBD2. The sequencing sample was made of CD4+ Tregs sorted from blood. The receptor was isolated from a human donor with alopecia areata. The CDR3 is CASSRAGLAGVFDEQFF. The CDR3 DNA sequence: TGTGCCAGCAGCAGAGCGGGACTAGCGGGGGTGTTCGATGAGCAGTTCTTC.